These 17 T cell receptor beta chains came from one sample sequenced in a study of blood T cell repertoires in COVID-19. Clones were read by immunoSEQ multiplex PCR, and TCRdb kept only the in-frame ones, dropping some. Of 300,000 to 400,000 clones detected, 88% appear once; the ten largest clones hold around 6.6%. Input material: peripheral blood. These receptors all come from a woman aged 70-85 years with COVID-19, enrolled during active disease.

The chain carries TRBV19 and TRBJ2-2, with D hard to call. CDR1 LNHDA and CDR2 SQIVND come from the germline V gene (reference sequence). V lost 3 bases and J lost 4, with 9 bases in between. The CDR3 is 14 residues long. The CDR3 region is CASSIRSVTGELFF. CDR3 nucleotides: TGTGCCAGTAGTATTAGGAGCGTCACCGGGGAGCTGTTTTTT.

The V call is TRBV7-3, the J call TRBJ2-1; the match to TRBD2 covers 11 bases. Germline V gene sequence: CDR1 SGHTA, CDR2 FQGTGA. The length of the CDR3 is 15 residues. V lost 1 base and J lost 7; bases outside the gene matches: 3. The CDR3 DNA reads TGTGCCAGCAGCTTAAAGACTAGCGGGGCTAATGAGCAGTTCTTC. Encoded protein: CASSLKTSGANEQFF.

This clone was seen only once. For the CDR3, the DNA is TGTGCCAGCAGCTTCCCGCTCGGGGGGCCCCATGGCTACACCTTC. Translation: CASSFPLGGPHGYTF. This sequence joins TRBV7-2 and TRBJ1-2; a possible D gene is TRBD1 (6 bases). CDR1 is SGHTA and CDR2 is FQGNSA in the germline V gene. The CDR3 is 15 amino acids. The V end was cut by 3 bases, the J end by 6 bases, with 17 bases between.

The chain carries TRBV6-5 and TRBJ1-1; D is ambiguous. The CDR3 contains 15 residues. V gave up 2 bases and J gave up 1 base, with 11 bases separating them. Germline V gives CDR1 MNHEY, CDR2 SVGAGI. CDR3 amino acids: CASSYGSSGNTEAFF. The CDR3 coding sequence is TGTGCCAGCAGTTACGGGTCGTCAGGGAACACTGAAGCTTTCTTT.

The gene calls are TRBV5-1 and TRBJ1-2, with D uncertain. The CDR3 runs to 12 residues. Germline V CDR1 and CDR2: SGHRS, YFSETQ. The germline V and J ends were trimmed by 4 bases and 6 bases, with 10 bases remaining between them. The CDR3 here is CASSQNQDGYTF. The CDR3 bases are TGCGCCAGCAGCCAAAACCAGGATGGCTACACCTTC.

The chain joins TRBV18 to TRBJ2-7; tentatively, D is TRBD1 (6 bases). Trimming stripped 3 bases from V and 5 bases from J, with 11 bases between. Germline-derived CDR1 and CDR2 are KGHSH and LQKENI. CDR3 length: 13 residues. The CDR3 region is CASSPDRTNEQYF. The CDR3 DNA is TGTGCCAGCTCACCGGACAGAACTAACGAGCAGTACTTC.

With respect to this clone: Within the sample, other DNA sequences also encode this same CDR3. The chain couples TRBV6-2 or TRBV6-3 to TRBJ1-2; D possibly corresponds to TRBD1 (5 bases). The germline gives CDR1 MNHEY, CDR2 SVGEGT. The CDR3 totals 15 residues. Trimming left V 0 bases short and J 3 bases short, with 11 bases between. The CDR3 DNA reads TGTGCCAGCAGTTACTCGGAGACAGCATACTATGGCTACACCTTC. Its translation is CASSYSETAYYGYTF.

Here the CDR3 reads CASSSTRGTSYEQYF. CDR3 sequence (DNA): TGTGCCAGCAGCTCAACGAGGGGGACCAGCTACGAGCAGTACTTC. The V call is TRBV7-9, the J call TRBJ2-7; D might be TRBD1 (6 bases). V was pared by 4 bases and J by 3 bases, with 16 bases between. CDR3 length: 15 amino acids. CDR1 is SEHNR, CDR2 FQNEAQ, per germline (reference sequence).

CDR3 sequence (DNA): TGTGCCTGGAGTTTACAGGGGGCCGCGCAGTATTTT. This codes for CAWSLQGAAQYF. The V call is TRBV30, the J call TRBJ2-3; 9 bases map to TRBD1. Per the germline V gene, CDR1 is GTSNPN and CDR2 is SVGIG (reference sequence). The V and J ends lost 2 bases and 10 bases, in that order; junction bases with no gene match: 4. The CDR3 loop spans 12 amino acids.

The chain recombines TRBV6-6 with TRBJ1-5; no definite D call. V was pared by 8 bases and J by 5 bases, with 13 bases between. The germline V gene has CDR1 MNHNY and CDR2 SVGAGI (reference sequence). The CDR3 sequence is 13 residues long. CDR3 DNA sequence: TGTGCCAGCCACCCGCCCGGGGATCAGCCCCAGCATTTT. Amino acid sequence: CASHPPGDQPQHF.

J is TRBJ2-7 and V is TRBV27; possible D gene TRBD1, 5 bases. CDR3 size: 13 residues. Trimming took off 3 bases at V and 2 bases at J, with 8 bases between the two ends. CDR1 and CDR2 (germline): MNHEY, SMNVEV (reference sequence). The CDR3 loop is CASSFGATYEQYF. CDR3 nucleotide sequence: TGTGCCAGCAGTTTTGGGGCAACCTACGAGCAGTACTTC.

CDR3 coding DNA: TGTGCCAGCAGCCAAGATAGAGATACGCAGTATTTT. Protein product: CASSQDRDTQYF. V is TRBV4-2 and J is TRBJ2-3; D remains unclear. Germline CDR1 LGHNA, CDR2 YNFKEQ. Trimming took 0 bases from V and 5 from J, leaving 3 bases between them. The CDR3 is 12 residues long.

This clone was counted a single time. The chain recombines TRBV9 with TRBJ1-1, with D hard to call. Germline CDR1 SGDLS, CDR2 YYNGEE. V was cut by 5 bases and J by 7 bases, with 15 bases left in between. The length of the CDR3 is 13 residues. The CDR3 reads CASSLISSGEAFF. The CDR3 DNA sequence: TGTGCCAGCAGTCTTATCAGTTCAGGTGAAGCTTTCTTT.

This clone was observed once. This rearrangement joins TRBV30 to TRBJ1-1; 11 bases agree with TRBD1. The V gene's germline CDR1 is GTSNPN and CDR2 SVGIG (reference sequence). The CDR3 runs to 15 residues. V was pared by 0 bases and J by 4 bases, with 4 bases of the junction left unmatched. CDR3 bases: TGTGCCTGGAGTGTCATGGGACAGGGGGGCACTGAAGCTTTCTTT. It codes for CAWSVMGQGGTEAFF.

This clone has just a few counts. The V call is TRBV21-1, the J call TRBJ2-7; TRBD2 reflects the table's D call only, with no check against the DNA. TRBV21-1 is described as a pseudogene. The CDR3 spans 14 residues. CDR3 in amino acids: CASSSWTSVYEQYF. CDR3 DNA sequence: TGTGCCAGCAGCTCCTGGACTAGCGTCTACGAGCAGTACTTC.

J is TRBJ1-6 and V is TRBV5-1; 11 bases fit TRBD1. The CDR3 covers 15 residues. Germline CDR1 and CDR2: SGHRS and YFSETQ. V dropped 0 bases and J dropped 11; count of bases not matched to a gene: 4. In DNA, the CDR3 is TGCGCCAGCAGCTTGGAGGGACAGGGGGTCGCACCCCTCCACTTT. Its protein is CASSLEGQGVAPLHF.

The rearrangement joins TRBV6-5 to TRBJ2-7, with 7 bases aligning to TRBD1. Per the germline V gene, CDR1 is MNHEY and CDR2 is SVGAGI. The junction had 7 bases not matched to a gene; V was cut back by 6 bases and J by 5 bases. This CDR3 spans 13 amino acids. The CDR3 region is CASSPDRANEQYF. The CDR3 coding sequence is TGTGCCAGCAGCCCAGACAGGGCCAACGAGCAGTACTTC.